This entry concerns a single T cell receptor beta chain. These data originate in a study of blood T cell repertoires in COVID-19. Cohort 3 donors counted as recovered after two negative PCRs, clearance, or resolved symptoms. The assay was immunoSEQ multiplex PCR, and TCRdb's table has in-frame clones only and misses some. The sample shows around 380,000 clones, around 87% of them seen only once. Trimming at V came to 3 bases and at J to 4 bases, leaving 7 bases not matched to a gene. The CDR3 totals 16 residues. Germline CDR1 MNHEY, CDR2 SMNVEV (reference sequence). This chain joins TRBV27 and TRBJ1-1, with 11 bases lining up with TRBD1. This sequence originates from a man aged 25-45 years who had recovered from COVID-19. Sequences were obtained from PBMCs or T cells enriched from blood (not recorded which). The CDR3 loop is CASSFPGTGGVTEAFF. CDR3 nucleotides: TGTGCCAGCAGTTTCCCCGGGACAGGGGGGGTCACTGAAGCTTTCTTT.